These 9 T cell receptor beta chains came from one sample sequenced in a study of low-dose radiotherapy and immunotherapy resistance in tumors. Alpha- and beta-chain coverage of first-strand cDNA came from TRAV- and TRBV-specific primers. PCR amplification of the TCRs was performed with Phusion for 20 PCR cycles, and it relied on a constant-region primer together with a V-primer adapter. Via MiXCR, TCRdb re-called the reads, giving one row per CDR3 protein. The top ten hold 2.8% of the sample, which has under 90,000 distinct CDR3 sequences, 15% to 20% seen once. Regarding time point: before trial treatment. The sequenced sample was PBMCs, obtained before treatment. These receptors came from a male donor with prostate cancer.

This clonotype has a count of ten or more. The chain is built from TRBV21-1 and TRBJ2-5; no DNA check was done on the table's D call, TRBD1. TRBV21-1 is assigned pseudogene status. CDR3 length: 16 residues. The CDR3 sequence: CASPQGGGLIQETQYF. The CDR3 coding sequence is TGTGCCAGCCCTCAGGGTGGCGGACTGATCCAAGAGACCCAGTACTTC.

This clonotype occurred many times. The chain uses TRBV6-2 or TRBV6-3 and TRBJ2-5; 9 bases match TRBD2. This CDR3 is built from 18 residues. CDR1 MNHEY and CDR2 SVGEGT come from the germline V gene. J gave up 5 bases and V 2 bases, and 15 bases lay outside the gene matches. CDR3 sequence: CASSYPGSGGTGKETQYF. The CDR3 DNA is TGTGCCAGCAGTTACCCAGGCAGCGGGGGGACTGGAAAGGAGACCCAGTACTTC.

This clonotype has a count of ten or more. The V gene is TRBV2, the J gene TRBJ2-3; weak D call: TRBD2 (5 bases). The CDR3 length is 13 residues. V was trimmed by 1 base and J by 6 bases, leaving 8 bases between them. The V gene's germline CDR1 is SNHLY and CDR2 FYNNEI. The CDR3 reads CASSEGLADTQYF. In nucleotides, the CDR3 is TGTGCCAGCAGTGAAGGCCTAGCCGATACGCAGTATTTT.

This clonotype was recorded at least ten times. This chain connects TRBV29-1 to TRBJ1-2; 8 bases agree with TRBD1. J was trimmed by 8 bases and V by 7 bases; bases with no gene match: 9. The CDR3 has 12 residues. CDR1 is SQVTM and CDR2 is ANQGSEA in the germline V gene. This chain's CDR3 is CSAPGTGAGYTF. CDR3 sequence (DNA): TGCAGCGCACCCGGGACAGGAGCCGGCTACACCTTC.

This clonotype was seen many times. This sequence joins TRBV6-2 or TRBV6-3 and TRBJ1-6; perhaps TRBD1 as D (6 bases). CDR1 is MNHEY, CDR2 SVGEGT, per germline. The V end lost 5 bases, the J end lost 7 bases, and 12 bases lay between the germline ends. The CDR3 runs 14 residues. The chain's CDR3 is CASSGVGGNSPLHF. The CDR3 DNA reads as TGTGCCAGCAGTGGTGTGGGGGGCAATTCACCCCTCCACTTT.

This clonotype was counted at least ten times. The V gene is TRBV10-2, the J gene TRBJ2-2; D gene ambiguous. The CDR3 is 14 residues long. The ends were cut back, 7 bases at V and 2 bases at J, with 11 bases in the middle. Germline V gene sequence: CDR1 WSHSY, CDR2 SAAADI. This CDR3 reads CASNADINTGELFF. The DNA of the CDR3 is TGCGCCAGCAATGCAGATATTAACACCGGGGAGCTGTTTTTT.

This clonotype was found many times. In DNA, the CDR3 is TGTGCCAGCAGTTACGGTGGGACCTCTGGGGCCAACGTCCTGACTTTC. As protein: CASSYGGTSGANVLTF. This chain connects TRBV6-2 or TRBV6-3 to TRBJ2-6; TRBD1 or TRBD2 may be the D gene (5 bases each). The ends were cut back, 2 bases at V and 0 bases at J, with 8 bases in the middle. CDR3 length: 16 amino acids. The germline CDR1 and CDR2 sequences are MNHEY and SVGEGT.

This clonotype has ten or more counts. This sequence joins TRBV3-1 and TRBJ2-1; 9 bases are shared with TRBD2. This CDR3 has 17 amino acids. V was pared by 1 base and J by 7 bases, with 11 bases of the junction left unmatched. CDR1 and CDR2 from the germline V gene are LGHDT and YNNKEL (reference sequence). CDR3 nucleotide sequence: TGTGCCAGCAGCCAAGCCACTGCTAGCGGGGTTAAAAATGAGCAGTTCTTC. This translates into CASSQATASGVKNEQFF.

As to this clonotype: A far larger clone is off by one base, so a read error is likely. The V call is TRBV6-1, the J call TRBJ2-3; D not certain. Germline V gene sequence: CDR1 MNHNS, CDR2 SASEGT. The CDR3 length is 10 residues. This CDR3 reads CASSLDTEYF. In DNA form, the CDR3 reads TGTGCCAGCAGCCTGGATACGGAGTATTTT.